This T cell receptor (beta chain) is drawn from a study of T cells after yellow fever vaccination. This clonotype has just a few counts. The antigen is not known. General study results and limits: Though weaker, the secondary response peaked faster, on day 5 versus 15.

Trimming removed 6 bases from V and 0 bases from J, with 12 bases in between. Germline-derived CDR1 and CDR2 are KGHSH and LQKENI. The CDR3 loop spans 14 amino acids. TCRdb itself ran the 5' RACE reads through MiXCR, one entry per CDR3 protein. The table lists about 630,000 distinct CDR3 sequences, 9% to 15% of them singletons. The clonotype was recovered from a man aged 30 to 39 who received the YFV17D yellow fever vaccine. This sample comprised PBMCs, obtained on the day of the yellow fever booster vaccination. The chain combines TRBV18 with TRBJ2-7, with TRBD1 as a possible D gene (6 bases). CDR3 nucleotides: TGTGCCAGCTCGGCAGGGGCCGGCTCCTACGAGCAGTACTTC. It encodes CASSAGAGSYEQYF.